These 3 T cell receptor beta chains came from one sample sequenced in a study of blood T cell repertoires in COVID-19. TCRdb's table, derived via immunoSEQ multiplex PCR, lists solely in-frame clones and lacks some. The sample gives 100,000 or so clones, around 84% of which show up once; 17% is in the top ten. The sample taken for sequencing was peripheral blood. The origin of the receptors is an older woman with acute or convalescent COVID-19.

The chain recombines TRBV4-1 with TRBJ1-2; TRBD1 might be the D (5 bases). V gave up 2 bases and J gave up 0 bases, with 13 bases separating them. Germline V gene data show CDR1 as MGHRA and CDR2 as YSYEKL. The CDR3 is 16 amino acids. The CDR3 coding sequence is TGCGCCAGCAGCCAATTGACAGCGAGAGCTAACTATGGCTACACCTTC. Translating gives CASSQLTARANYGYTF.

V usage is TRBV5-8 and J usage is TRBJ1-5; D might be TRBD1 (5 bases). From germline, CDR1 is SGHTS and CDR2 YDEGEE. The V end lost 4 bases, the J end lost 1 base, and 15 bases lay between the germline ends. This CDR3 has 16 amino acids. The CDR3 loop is CASSPKGRFSNQPQHF. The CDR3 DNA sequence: TGTGCCAGCAGCCCTAAGGGGAGGTTCAGCAATCAGCCCCAGCATTTT.

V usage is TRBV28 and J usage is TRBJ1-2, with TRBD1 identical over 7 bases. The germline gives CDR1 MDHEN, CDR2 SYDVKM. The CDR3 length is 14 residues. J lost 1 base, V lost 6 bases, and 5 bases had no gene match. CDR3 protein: CASRPGQLNYGYTF. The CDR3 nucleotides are TGTGCCAGCAGACCGGGACAGCTTAACTATGGCTACACCTTC.